This T cell receptor (beta chain) was sequenced for a study of blood T cell repertoires in COVID-19. Study at large: The United States, Italy and Spain were the sources of the acute and convalescent COVID-19 samples. T cells, B-cell-depleted T cells, or PBMCs supplied cDNA or gDNA.

Sequenced by immunoSEQ multiplex PCR; TCRdb stores in-frame clones only, minus some. The table shows around 300,000 clones, with 83% occurring only once. This clone was seen a few times. Trimming took 0 bases from V and 5 from J, leaving 11 bases between them. The germline V gene encodes CDR1 SGHTA and CDR2 FQGNSA. The CDR3 covers 15 residues. This receptor was identified in a woman aged 45-59 years who had recovered from COVID-19. The sequencing input was peripheral blood. This sequence joins TRBV7-2 and TRBJ2-1; D is possibly TRBD2 (5 bases). The DNA of the CDR3 is TGTGCCAGCAGCTTAGCCCGCGGGTCCAACAATGAGCAGTTCTTC. Encoded protein: CASSLARGSNNEQFF.